This T cell receptor beta chain emerged from a study of CD8 T cells in ankylosing spondylitis. Whole-study results and caveats: The study looked at matched synovial fluid samples from ankylosing spondylitis patients. Disease-linked clones were reported to be significantly enriched there.

This clonotype was found many times. Its target is unknown. TCRdb called the 5' RACE reads again in MiXCR, with one record for every CDR3 protein. The repertoire includes tens of thousands of distinct CDR3 sequences, around 6.7% of them detected once, and 10% to 13% sits in the top ten. The sample consisted of blood, either unsorted or a sorted T cell fraction (not recorded which). This clonotype was sampled from a male donor with ankylosing spondylitis or in good health (not recorded which).

In DNA, the CDR3 is TGTGCCAGCAGCCCCCAGGGACAGAGCTACACTGAAGCTTTCTTT. Translation: CASSPQGQSYTEAFF. The chain uses TRBV3-1 and TRBJ1-1; the match to TRBD1 covers 7 bases. The germline V gene has CDR1 LGHDT and CDR2 YNNKEL (reference sequence). The CDR3 consists of 15 residues. The junction had 8 bases not matched to a gene; V was cut back by 4 bases and J by 3 bases.